These T cell receptor beta chains were read from a single sample in a study of OX40 agonist ivuxolimab in advanced cancers. The table came from immunoSEQ multiplex PCR; TCRdb's copy has only in-frame clones and leaves some out. Altogether 60,000 to 65,000 clones are present, roughly 90% being singletons, with the ten largest covering 0.62%. Specimen: CD4+ or CD8+ T cells sorted from blood, collected in a trial of the OX40 agonist ivuxolimab. The receptors originated from an adult with an advanced solid tumor such as melanoma, head and neck, liver or kidney cancer. CDR3s include the opening cysteine and the closing phenylalanine or tryptophan. The size of a clone is reported for some rows only, either as once, few or many, or as a class for expanded clones.

-	TRBJ2-7	TRBV6-5	CAAGAYEQYF
-	TRBJ1-1	TRBV6-5	CASSYPGRNTEAFF
-	TRBJ2-7	TRBV13	CASSLGLVDEQYF
once	TRBJ2-5	TRBV19	CASSISETQYF
once	TRBJ1-2	TRBV18	CASSSRTGEGYTF
-	TRBJ1-4	TRBV6-5	CASSYEPQGAGEKLFF
-	TRBJ2-2	TRBV4-2	CASSSDRATGELFF
-	TRBJ1-5	TRBV28	CASSLLGSQPQHF
-	TRBJ2-7	TRBV2	CASRTQGPSVEQYF
once	TRBJ1-3	TRBV27	CASSDSRYGNTIYF
-	TRBJ2-6	TRBV30	CAWSNFRDREQSSGANVLTF
-	TRBJ2-7	TRBV9	CASSQQGDSYEQYF
-	TRBJ1-4	TRBV19	CASSMNRGVDEKLFF
-	TRBJ1-2	TRBV27	CASSSTGTRGYTF
-	TRBJ1-5	TRBV6-1	CASSEVGGGQPQHF
-	TRBJ2-2	TRBV5-1	CASSTGLAGGGDTGELFF
-	TRBJ1-2	TRBV18	CASSSRPDGDSNYGYTF
-	TRBJ2-2	TRBV10-2	CASKQGPTNTGELFF
-	TRBJ1-2	TRBV29-1	CSVEKGLEGYTF
once	TRBJ1-1	TRBV29-1	CSVKPGTGGGTEAFF
-	TRBJ2-7	TRBV30	CAWSITGTGAYEQYF
-	TRBJ1-2	TRBV5-1	CASSVGEGTLRGYTF
-	TRBJ2-7	TRBV6-5	CASSEMVAIDEQYF
few	TRBJ2-5	TRBV10-3	CAIKGDGRETQYF
few	TRBJ1-1	TRBV19	CASTPRKEGNTEAFF
-	TRBJ1-2	TRBV6-6	CASRRQGARYGYTF
-	TRBJ1-2	TRBV10-3	CAITAGQYYGYTF
-	TRBJ1-6	TRBV6-5	CASSYRQGATNSPLHF
-	TRBJ2-5	TRBV6-5	CASRSLAGKQETQYF
-	TRBJ1-4	TRBV6-6	CASRRGATNEKLFF
-	TRBJ2-7	TRBV6-7	CASRNSGEQYF
-	TRBJ1-2	TRBV9	CASSASGNNYGYTF
-	TRBJ2-7	TRBV7-2	CASSNGQGTYEQYF
-	TRBJ1-1	TRBV6-5	CASSYRMMGGTTEAFF
-	TRBJ1-5	TRBV30	CAWSWGQGVVQPQHF
-	TRBJ2-6	TRBV5-1	CASSYEGAGANVLTF
-	TRBJ1-6	TRBV6-1	CASRAPRTNSPLHF
-	TRBJ1-1	TRBV6-1	CASRFHLAGDTEAFF
-	TRBJ1-3	TRBV2	CASSEQGSGNTIYF
-	TRBJ1-4	TRBV19	CASSMGQTGEKLFF
-	TRBJ1-1	TRBV2	CASKGGTANTEAFF
-	TRBJ2-5	TRBV9	CASSVGVGKETQYF